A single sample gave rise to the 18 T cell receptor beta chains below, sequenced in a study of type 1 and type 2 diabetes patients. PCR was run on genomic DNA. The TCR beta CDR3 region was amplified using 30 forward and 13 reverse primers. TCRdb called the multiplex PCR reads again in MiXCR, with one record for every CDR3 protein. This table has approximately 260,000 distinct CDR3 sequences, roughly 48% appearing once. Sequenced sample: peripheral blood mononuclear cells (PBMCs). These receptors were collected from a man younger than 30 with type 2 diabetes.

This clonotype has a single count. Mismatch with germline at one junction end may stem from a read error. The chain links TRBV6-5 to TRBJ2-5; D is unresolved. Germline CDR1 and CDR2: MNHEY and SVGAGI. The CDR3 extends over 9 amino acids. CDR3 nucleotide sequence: TGTGCCAGGACCCTGCGATGTGACTTC. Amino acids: CARTLRCDF.

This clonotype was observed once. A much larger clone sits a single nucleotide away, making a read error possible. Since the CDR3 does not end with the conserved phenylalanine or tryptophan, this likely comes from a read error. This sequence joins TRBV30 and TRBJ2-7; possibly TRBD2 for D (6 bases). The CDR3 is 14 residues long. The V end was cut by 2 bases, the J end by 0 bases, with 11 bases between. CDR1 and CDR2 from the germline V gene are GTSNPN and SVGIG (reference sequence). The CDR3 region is CAWSRGGVSYEQYL. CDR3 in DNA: TGTGCCTGGAGTCGTGGCGGGGTCTCCTACGAGCAGTACCTC.

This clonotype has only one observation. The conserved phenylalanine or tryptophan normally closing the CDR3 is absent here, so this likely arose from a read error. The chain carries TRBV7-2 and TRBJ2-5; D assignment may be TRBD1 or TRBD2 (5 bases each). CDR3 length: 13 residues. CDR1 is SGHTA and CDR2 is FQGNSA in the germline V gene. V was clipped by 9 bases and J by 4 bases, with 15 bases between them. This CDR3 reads CASSIMRGETQYL. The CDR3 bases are TGTGCCAGTAGTATAATGAGGGGAGAGACCCAGTACCTC.

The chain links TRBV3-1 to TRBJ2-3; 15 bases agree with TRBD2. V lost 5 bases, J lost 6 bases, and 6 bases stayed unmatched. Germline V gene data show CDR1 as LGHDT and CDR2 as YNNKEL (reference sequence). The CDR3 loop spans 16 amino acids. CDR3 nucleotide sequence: TGTGCCAGCAGCAGGACTAGCGGGAGGGCTTATGATACGCAGTATTTT. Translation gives CASSRTSGRAYDTQYF.

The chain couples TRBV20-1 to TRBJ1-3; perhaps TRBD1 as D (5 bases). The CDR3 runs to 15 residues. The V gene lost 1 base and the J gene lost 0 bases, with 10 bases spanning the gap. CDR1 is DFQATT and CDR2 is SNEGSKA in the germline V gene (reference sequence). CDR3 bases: TGCAGTGCTAGAGTTCCAGGGAGCTCTGGAAACACCATATATTTT. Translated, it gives CSARVPGSSGNTIYF.

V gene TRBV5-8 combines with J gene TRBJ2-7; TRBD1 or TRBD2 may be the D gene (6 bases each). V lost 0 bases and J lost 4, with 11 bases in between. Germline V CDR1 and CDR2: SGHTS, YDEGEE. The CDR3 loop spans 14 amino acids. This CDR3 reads CASSLGQGRYEQYF. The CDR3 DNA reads TGTGCCAGCAGCTTGGGGCAGGGGAGGTACGAGCAGTACTTC.

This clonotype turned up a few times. This CDR3 reads CASRTTDKETQYF. The DNA for the CDR3 is TGTGCCAGCAGAACCACAGACAAAGAGACCCAGTACTTC. The J gene is TRBJ2-5, the V gene TRBV27; no clear D gene. The CDR3 extends over 13 amino acids. V was clipped by 6 bases and J by 3 bases, with 11 bases between them. Germline CDR1 MNHEY, CDR2 SMNVEV (reference sequence).

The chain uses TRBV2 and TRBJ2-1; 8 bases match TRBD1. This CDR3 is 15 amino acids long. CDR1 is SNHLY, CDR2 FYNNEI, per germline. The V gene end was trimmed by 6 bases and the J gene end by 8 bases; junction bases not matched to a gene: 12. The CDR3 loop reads CASSLRGRGRDEQFF. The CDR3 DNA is TGTGCCAGCAGCCTTCGGGGCAGGGGGCGCGATGAGCAGTTCTTC.

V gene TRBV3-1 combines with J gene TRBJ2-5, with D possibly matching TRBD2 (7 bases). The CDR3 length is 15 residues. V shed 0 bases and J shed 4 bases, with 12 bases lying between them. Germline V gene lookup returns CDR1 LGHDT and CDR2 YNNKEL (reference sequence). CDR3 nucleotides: TGTGCCAGCAGCCAAGAGGTCGGGGGGCCAGAGACCCAGTACTTC. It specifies CASSQEVGGPETQYF.

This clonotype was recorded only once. The CDR3 spells CASSLADNNGYTF. CDR3 in DNA: TGTGCCAGCAGCCTCGCAGACAATAATGGCTACACCTTC. J is TRBJ1-2 and V is TRBV7-8; no definite D call. From germline, CDR1 is SGHVS and CDR2 FQNEAQ. The length of the CDR3 is 13 residues. Trimming stripped 5 bases from V and 6 bases from J, with 13 bases between.

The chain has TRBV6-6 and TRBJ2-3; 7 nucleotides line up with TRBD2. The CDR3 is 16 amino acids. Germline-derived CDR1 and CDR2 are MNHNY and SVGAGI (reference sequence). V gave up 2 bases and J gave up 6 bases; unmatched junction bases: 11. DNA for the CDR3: TGTGCCAGCAGTTACCTCGGGACCGCGGGGGAGGATACGCAGTATTTT. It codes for CASSYLGTAGEDTQYF.

The CDR3 DNA reads as TGTGCCAGCAGCCAAGAATTAGCGGGAGTGCAGTACTTC. Its protein is CASSQELAGVQYF. V is TRBV14 and J is TRBJ2-7; 9 bases align to TRBD2. This CDR3 contains 13 residues. Germline V gene data show CDR1 as SGHDN and CDR2 as FVKESK. The trim removed 0 bases at V and 9 bases at J, leaving 3 bases unmatched.

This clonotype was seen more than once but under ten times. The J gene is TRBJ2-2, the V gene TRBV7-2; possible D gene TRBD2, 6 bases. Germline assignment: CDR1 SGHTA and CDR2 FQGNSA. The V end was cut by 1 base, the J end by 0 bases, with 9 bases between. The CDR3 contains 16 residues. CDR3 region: CASSLVRGANTGELFF. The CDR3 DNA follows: TGTGCCAGCAGCTTAGTGCGGGGAGCGAACACCGGGGAGCTGTTTTTT.

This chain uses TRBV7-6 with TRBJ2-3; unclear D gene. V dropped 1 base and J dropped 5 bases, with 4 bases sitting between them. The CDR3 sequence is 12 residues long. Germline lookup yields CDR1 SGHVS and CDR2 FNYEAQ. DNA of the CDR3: TGTGCCAGCAGCTTAGAACAAGATACGCAGTATTTT. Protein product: CASSLEQDTQYF.

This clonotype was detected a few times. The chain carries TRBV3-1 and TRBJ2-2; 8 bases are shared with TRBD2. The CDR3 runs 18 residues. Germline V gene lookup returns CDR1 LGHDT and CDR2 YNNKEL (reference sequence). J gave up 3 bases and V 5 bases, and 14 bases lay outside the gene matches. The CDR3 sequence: CASSGVIGLAADTGELFF. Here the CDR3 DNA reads TGTGCCAGCAGCGGGGTTATAGGACTAGCAGCCGACACCGGGGAGCTGTTTTTT.

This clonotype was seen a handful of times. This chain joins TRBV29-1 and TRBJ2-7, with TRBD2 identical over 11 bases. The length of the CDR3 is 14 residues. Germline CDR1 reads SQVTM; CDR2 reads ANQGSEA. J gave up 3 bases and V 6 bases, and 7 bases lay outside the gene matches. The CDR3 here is CSVVLAGARYEQYF. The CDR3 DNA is TGCAGCGTGGTACTAGCGGGAGCTCGCTACGAGCAGTACTTC.

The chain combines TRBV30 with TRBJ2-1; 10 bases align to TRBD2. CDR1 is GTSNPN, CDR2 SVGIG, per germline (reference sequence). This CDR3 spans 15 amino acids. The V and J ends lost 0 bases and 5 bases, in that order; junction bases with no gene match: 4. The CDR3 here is CAWSVSLAGDNEQFF. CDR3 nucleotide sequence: TGTGCCTGGAGTGTGTCCCTAGCGGGGGACAATGAGCAGTTCTTC.

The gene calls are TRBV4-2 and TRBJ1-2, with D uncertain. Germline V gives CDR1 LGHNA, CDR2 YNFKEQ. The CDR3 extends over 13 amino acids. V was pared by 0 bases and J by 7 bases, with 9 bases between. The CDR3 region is CASSQDSGAGYTF. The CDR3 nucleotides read TGTGCCAGCAGCCAAGATAGTGGTGCTGGCTACACCTTC.